This is a list of T cell receptor beta chains from one sample in a study of TIL therapy for anti-PD-1-resistant metastatic lung cancer. Profiling relied on immunoSEQ multiplex PCR, and the TCRdb table lists in-frame clones only, not all of them. In the table there are about 60,000 clones, around 87% of which are singletons. The starting material was blood, obtained at baseline. These receptors came from a person between 25 and 79 years old with non-small cell lung cancer. The CDR3 runs from the conserved cysteine through the conserved F or W. The D gene is left open where the match is weak. The size field is filled for only some rows; it gives once, few, many or a size class.

>TRBJ1-1|.|few|TRBV5-1
CASSSLQQYTEAFF
TGCGCCAGCAGCTCCCTTCAGCAATACACTGAAGCTTTCTTT
>TRBJ2-5|TRBD2|.|TRBV3-1/TRBV3-2
CASSLGTSGIQETQYF
TGTGCCAGCAGCCTGGGAACTAGCGGGATCCAAGAGACCCAGTACTTC
>TRBJ2-3|TRBD2|.|TRBV27
CASSLSIAGRDTDTQYF
TGTGCCAGCAGTTTATCGATAGCGGGGAGGGACACAGATACGCAGTATTTT
>TRBJ2-7|TRBD2|.|TRBV9
CASSVAAAGVEQYF
TGTGCCAGCAGCGTAGCTGCAGCGGGAGTCGAGCAGTACTTC
>TRBJ1-5|TRBD1|.|TRBV19
CASSMLRGQGARQPQHF
TGTGCCAGTAGTATGTTGAGGGGACAGGGGGCTAGGCAGCCCCAGCATTTT
>TRBJ2-5|TRBD2|.|TRBV11-2
CASSLDTGGTETQYF
TGTGCCAGCAGCTTAGATACGGGGGGTACAGAGACCCAGTACTTC
>TRBJ2-2|TRBD1|.|TRBV27
CASSGGTGGTGELFF
TGTGCCAGCTCGGGCGGGACAGGGGGCACCGGGGAGCTGTTTTTT
>TRBJ1-1|.|few|TRBV5-1
CASSRGGLDTEAFF
TGCGCCAGCAGCCGAGGGGGGTTGGACACTGAAGCTTTCTTT
>TRBJ2-4|.|.|TRBV3-1/TRBV3-2
CASSQIGDIQYF
TGTGCCAGCAGCCAGATAGGAGACATTCAGTACTTC
>TRBJ2-7|.|.|TRBV27
CAAGTWEQYF
TGTGCGGCAGGGACTTGGGAGCAGTACTTC
>TRBJ1-2|.|.|TRBV5-1
CASSLASGSGGYTF
TGCGCCAGCAGCTTGGCCTCAGGGAGCGGTGGCTACACCTTC
>TRBJ1-4|.|few|TRBV7-9
CASSLQGLGPNEKLFF
TGTGCCAGCAGCTTACAGGGGCTGGGACCTAATGAAAAACTGTTTTTT
>TRBJ1-2|TRBD1|.|TRBV13
CASSSAPGTGPYGYTF
TGTGCCAGCAGCTCCGCCCCCGGGACAGGTCCCTATGGCTACACCTTC
>TRBJ2-3|TRBD2|.|TRBV5-1
CASSLLAGAGGDTQYF
TGCGCCAGCAGCCTGTTAGCGGGGGCGGGAGGAGATACGCAGTATTTT
>TRBJ2-3|TRBD1|.|TRBV3-1/TRBV3-2
CASSQGGQGITDTQYF
TGTGCCAGCAGCCAAGGGGGACAGGGCATCACAGATACGCAGTATTTT
>TRBJ2-1|TRBD2|.|TRBV10-3
CAIRGLAAYNEQFF
TGTGCCATCAGGGGACTAGCCGCCTACAATGAGCAGTTCTTC
>TRBJ1-6|.|few|TRBV10-2
CASSGRNLNSPLHF
TGCGCCAGCAGCGGCCGTAACCTTAATTCACCCCTCCACTTT
>TRBJ1-6|TRBD1|few|TRBV5-1
CASSTEGQVWGSPLHF
TGCGCCAGCAGCACCGAAGGACAGGTTTGGGGTTCACCCCTCCACTTT
>TRBJ2-7|TRBD1|.|TRBV20-1
CSASPGTGPPEQYF
TGCAGTGCTAGTCCAGGGACAGGGCCACCCGAGCAGTACTTC
>TRBJ1-1|.|.|TRBV10-3
CAISSTRGGSLNTEAFF
TGTGCCATCAGCTCGACCCGGGGCGGCAGTTTGAACACTGAAGCTTTCTTT
>TRBJ2-1|.|.|TRBV9
CASSVGHWGRADNEQFF
TGTGCCAGCAGCGTAGGTCATTGGGGCAGGGCCGACAATGAGCAGTTCTTC
>TRBJ2-7|.|.|TRBV15
CATSRDQGFEQYF
TGTGCCACCAGCAGAGATCAGGGGTTCGAGCAGTACTTC
>TRBJ1-1|.|.|TRBV27
CASSLTGFGTGNTEAFF
TGTGCCAGCAGTCTGACTGGATTTGGGACGGGGAACACTGAAGCTTTCTTT
>TRBJ2-3|.|.|TRBV2
CASSDTGMGTDTQYF
TGTGCCAGCAGTGATACGGGGATGGGCACAGATACGCAGTATTTT
>TRBJ2-2|.|.|TRBV9
CASSTRSDSLNTGELFF
TGTGCCAGCAGCACCCGCTCGGACTCCCTAAACACCGGGGAGCTGTTTTTT
>TRBJ2-3|.|.|TRBV4-2
CASSLEHLATSTDTQYF
TGTGCCAGCAGTTTAGAGCATCTAGCGACTAGCACAGATACGCAGTATTTT
>TRBJ2-7|TRBD2|.|TRBV10-2
CASMGQRGGVYEQYF
TGCGCCAGCATGGGGCAGCGGGGGGGCGTCTACGAGCAGTACTTC
>TRBJ1-1|.|.|TRBV6-5
CASTKGDAVNTEAFF
TGTGCCAGCACTAAAGGGGACGCCGTGAACACTGAAGCTTTCTTT
>TRBJ1-2|.|.|TRBV19
CASSMGGGYGYTF
TGTGCCAGTAGTATGGGCGGTGGATATGGCTACACCTTC
>TRBJ1-4|.|.|TRBV19
CASSRQNREKLFF
TGTGCCAGTAGTCGACAGAACCGGGAAAAACTGTTTTTT
>TRBJ2-1|.|.|TRBV4-1
CASSHPTDGSKYNEQFF
TGCGCCAGCAGCCACCCCACGGACGGGTCAAAGTACAATGAGCAGTTCTTC
>TRBJ1-6|.|once|TRBV23-1
CASSQWPSYSPLHF
TGCGCCAGCAGTCAATGGCCCAGCTATTCACCCCTCCACTTT
>TRBJ2-7|TRBD2|.|TRBV11-2
CASSLGPTSGGYRSYEQYF
TGTGCCAGCAGCTTAGGGCCCACTAGCGGGGGGTACCGGTCCTACGAGCAGTACTTC
>TRBJ2-3|.|.|TRBV13
CASSLGSYYTDTQYF
TGTGCCAGCAGCTTAGGCTCGTATTATACAGATACGCAGTATTTT
>TRBJ2-1|.|.|TRBV3-1/TRBV3-2
CASSPFFSYNEQFF
TGTGCCAGCAGCCCGTTTTTCTCCTACAATGAGCAGTTCTTC
>TRBJ2-3|TRBD2|.|TRBV3-1/TRBV3-2
CASSRGGADTQYF
TGTGCCAGCAGCCGGGGGGGGGCAGATACGCAGTATTTT
>TRBJ1-2|.|few|TRBV27
CASSPSYSRANYGYTF
TGTGCCAGCAGCCCTTCGTATAGTAGGGCTAACTATGGCTACACCTTC
>TRBJ1-2|.|.|TRBV24-1
CATSGGVGYGYTF
TGTGCCACCAGTGGAGGGGTCGGCTATGGCTACACCTTC
>TRBJ2-1|TRBD2|.|TRBV10-2
CASSALGGGRENEQFF
TGCGCCAGCAGTGCTCTTGGGGGAGGGAGAGAAAATGAGCAGTTCTTC
>TRBJ2-2|.|.|TRBV3-1/TRBV3-2
CASSQNQGLGIYPGELFF
TGTGCCAGCAGCCAAAACCAGGGCCTAGGAATCTATCCCGGGGAGCTGTTTTTT
>TRBJ2-7|TRBD1|.|TRBV11-2
CASSSTGQGIYEQYF
TGTGCCAGCAGCTCGACGGGACAGGGTATTTACGAGCAGTACTTC
>TRBJ1-2|.|.|TRBV27
CASSLRAMGGGYTF
TGTGCCAGCAGTCTAAGGGCTATGGGGGGTGGCTACACCTTC
>TRBJ1-2|.|.|TRBV2
CASSEPREGADYGYTF
TGTGCCAGCAGTGAACCCCGAGAAGGGGCGGACTATGGCTACACCTTC
>TRBJ1-1|TRBD1|once|TRBV5-5
CASSLAGGMNTEAFF
TGTGCCAGCAGCTTGGCAGGGGGCATGAACACTGAAGCTTTCTTT
>TRBJ1-5|TRBD1|few|TRBV5-5
CASTPGQGNQPQHF
TGTGCCAGCACTCCGGGACAGGGGAATCAGCCCCAGCATTTT
>TRBJ2-3|.|few|TRBV7-3
CASSLVGGPRDTQYF
TGTGCCAGCAGCTTAGTCGGGGGGCCGAGAGATACGCAGTATTTT
>TRBJ1-5|TRBD1|.|TRBV27
CASSKQGAGNQPQHF
TGTGCCAGCAGTAAACAGGGGGCTGGCAATCAGCCCCAGCATTTT
>TRBJ2-1|TRBD2|once|TRBV7-9
CASSLSGKGEQFF
TGTGCCAGCAGCTTAAGCGGGAAAGGGGAGCAGTTCTTC
>TRBJ1-4|.|once|TRBV25-1
CASSESFIIGEKLFF
TGTGCCAGCAGTGAATCCTTCATAATTGGCGAAAAACTGTTTTTT
>TRBJ1-1|.|.|TRBV6-5
CASSPTQPSTEAFF
TGTGCCAGCAGCCCCACTCAGCCCAGCACTGAAGCTTTCTTT
>TRBJ2-7|.|.|TRBV25-1
CASSLTGGLQLF
TGTGCCAGCAGTCTGACCGGGGGCCTCCAACTTTTC